Only a few counts were recorded for the clone carrying this T cell receptor beta chain. Its antigen is not known. The data originate from a study of graft-versus-host responses after intestinal transplantation. About the study: Recipients obtained multivisceral, liver-intestinal, or isolated intestinal transplants. Study outcomes and limitations: The study associated peak circulating GvH clone levels with early post-transplant HvG declines. Graft-donor T cell macrochimerism coincided with high graft-versus-host to host-versus-graft clonal ratios in allografts. GvH clones appeared in recipient marrow, some first in ileum or blood.

Graft-derived tissue was subjected to processing to liberate intraepithelial and lamina propria lymphocytes. TCRdb's table, derived via immunoSEQ multiplex PCR, lists solely in-frame clones and lacks some. The sample lists more than 15,000 clones, roughly 80% occurring once. V trimming: 2 bases; J trimming: 5 bases; junction bases outside the gene matches: 13. The CDR3 loop spans 17 amino acids. The germline CDR1 and CDR2 sequences are SGHDN and FVKESK. J is TRBJ2-3 and V is TRBV14, with TRBD1 matching over 7 bases. This TCR came from a human patient who received an intestinal transplant, so some T cells may come from the graft donor. The source material was ileum tissue, sampled about 430 days after intestinal transplant. As DNA, the CDR3 is TGTGCCAGCAGCCAACCCCCAACAGGGGCCTGGGGAGATACGCAGTATTTT. It translates to CASSQPPTGAWGDTQYF.